The TCR beta chain described here comes from a study of identical twins. Germline V lookup: CDR1 MGHDK, CDR2 SYGVNS. This CDR3 is built from 14 residues. The V gene lost 0 bases and the J gene lost 5 bases, with 8 bases spanning the gap. TCRdb fed the 5' RACE reads into MiXCR, producing one record per CDR3 protein. The sample carries some 630,000 distinct CDR3 sequences, around 7.4% recorded once. The study's findings and limits: Models, which agreed with sharing between unrelated individuals, nonetheless underestimated the out-of-frame TCR alpha sharing seen in monozygotic twins. Interpretation of the results relied on cross-sectional statistical analysis and not on following the same donors. The study found weaker excess twin sharing in beta out-of-frame sequences.

For this clonotype: The target antigen is unknown.

Each donor (without exception) was a healthy Caucasian. These data also formed part of another study, on yellow fever vaccine responses in identical twins.

The rearrangement uses TRBV25-1 and TRBJ1-5; D possibly corresponds to TRBD1 (5 bases). The TCR sequence derives from a woman aged 18-35 years in good health. Specimen: PBMCs. Here the CDR3 reads CASSEYRVDQPQHF. The CDR3 nucleotides read TGTGCCAGCAGTGAATACAGGGTCGATCAGCCCCAGCATTTT.